This T cell receptor beta chain stems from a study of blood T cell repertoires in COVID-19 (TCRdb year 2020). Regarding the research as a whole: Samples from collaborators originated in the United States, Italy and Spain and spanned both the acute and convalescent phases of COVID-19. Where HLA class I and class II types were available, the types were taken from metadata supplied by the sample provider, not from assay-based typing. The prospective study material was composed of cDNA or gDNA derived from T cells, B-cell-depleted T cells, or PBMCs. The repertoires were released in a freely available public database meant as a resource for research on the immune response to SARS-CoV-2. Samples came from the ongoing ImmuneRACE study (first 160 participants) plus 1,254 subjects from 6 global collaborators. Sample metadata almost always included a de-identified subject ID, COVID-19 status, age in years and sex. Deeply sampled blood TCRbeta repertoires from subjects exposed to, actively infected with, or recovered from COVID-19 were included in the dataset. Overall study results and their limits: The quantity of clinical and demographic metadata differed by source and by participant and was supplied without curation.

Collaborating institutions collected whole blood in K2EDTA tubes following their own protocols. For TCRbeta analysis, collaborators shipped samples in one of three forms: frozen whole blood, isolated PBMCs, or DNA extracted from either of those sample types. A remark on this clone: Its target antigen remains unknown. The record has no base qualities; no much larger clone is one base away.

CDR1 and CDR2 (MNHEY, SVGAGI) derive from the germline V gene. CDR3 length: 14 amino acids, cysteine to phenylalanine. Of all the DNA, just the CDR3 is kept, 42 bases in frame from base 1. V is reduced by 4 bases and J by 6 bases, leaving a spacing of 13 bases between them. TCRbeta CDR3 regions were amplified from genomic DNA using the immunoSEQ Assay, a bias-controlled multiplex PCR. In the paper's pipeline: The number of nucleated cells in each sample was estimated by amplification of reference gene primers within the assay. To quantify the absolute abundance of each unique TCRbeta CDR3 rearrangement, sequence reads were collapsed and filtered. For each sample, productive Simpson clonality was calculated as the square root of Simpson's diversity index across productive rearrangements. What TCRdb holds here is the immuneACCESS table cut down to in-frame rearrangements. Part of the clones is not present; checked against another copy, under half of the missing clones reflect an unresolved V gene, and the others are unexplained. V and J calls and clone size come straight from that table; D and trimming were deduced from the DNA. This sample lists over 200,000 clones; about 90% were detected once. The ten largest make up 1.9% of the sample.

The chain was built from TRBV6-5 and TRBJ1-5, and the D gene may be TRBD1, 6 bases matching. The sequence derives from a man aged 40-50 years with active or convalescent COVID-19. Sequences were obtained from peripheral blood. The DNA sequence is TGTGCCAGCAGTTTATTACAGGGCGGTCAGCCCCAGCATTTT. It is translated as CASSLLQGGQPQHF.